This paragraph reports one T cell receptor beta chain. Its antigen is unidentified. These data originate in a study of shared clonotypes between healthy human individuals. Sorted-subset replicate PCRs used approximately 200 ng of genomic DNA. This amount corresponded to approximately 30,000 T cell genomes. Using immunoSEQ multiplex PCR, the repertoire was profiled, and TCRdb retains in-frame clones only, with some absent. The table lists some 2,500,000 clones, approximately 93% of them singletons. The CDR3 extends over 15 amino acids. Germline loops: CDR1 SGHRS, CDR2 YFSETQ. V lost 5 bases and J lost 2, with 17 bases in between. Study conclusions and caveats: Non-shared clonotypes displayed generation probabilities falling below those of clonotypes present in all four donors. Naive CD4 clonotype sharing across a few donors was about 5.3%. Larger estimated richness was generally seen in naive subsets than in memory subsets.

Input material: naive CD4+ T cells from PBMCs. Sample subset: CD45RA+ positively selected. The chain employs TRBV5-1 and TRBJ2-7; no definite D call. The origin of this receptor is a man between 18 and 29 years old in good health. Some clones in this sample may be carry-over from other donors' samples. The CDR3 spells CASSPSPSLAYEQYF. CDR3 DNA: TGCGCCAGCAGTCCTTCCCCGAGTCTCGCCTACGAGCAGTACTTC. The full variable domain, completed using reference TRBV5-1 and TRBJ2-7, is KAGVTQTPRYLIKTRGQQVTLSCSPISGHRSVSWYQQTPGQGLQFLFEYFSETQRNKGNFPGRFSGRQFSNSRSEMNVSTLELGDSALYLCASSPSPSLAYEQYFGPGTRLTVT.